One and the same sample provided the 4 T cell receptor beta chains below, sequenced in a study of T cell changes during pregnancy in multiple sclerosis. The assay was immunoSEQ multiplex PCR, and TCRdb's table has in-frame clones only and misses some. The profile covers around 68,000 clones, with 90% appearing a single time and roughly 1.5% taken by the ten largest. Here the sequenced sample was peripheral blood, taken in the third trimester of pregnancy. These receptors all stem from a female donor with multiple sclerosis, enrolled in a pregnancy study.

V and J are TRBV7-5 and TRBJ2-1; the table's D call, TRBD1, was not checked against the DNA. TRBV7-5 is termed a pseudogene. This CDR3 has 14 residues. The DNA for the CDR3 is TGTGTCAGAAGCTTAGTGCAGGGCGGCAATGAGCAGTTCTTC. It yields the protein CVRSLVQGGNEQFF.

V gene TRBV10-3 combines with J gene TRBJ2-5; 10 bases map to TRBD2. Germline V gene sequence: CDR1 ENHRY, CDR2 SYGVKD. V gave up 9 bases and J gave up 2 bases; unmatched junction bases: 9. The CDR3 has 15 residues. The CDR3 nucleotides are TGTGCCATAGCGGGAGGGCCGAGGGTTCAAGAGACCCAGTACTTC. Its protein is CAIAGGPRVQETQYF.

V is TRBV7-9 and J is TRBJ1-4, with unresolved D. Trimming cost V 2 bases and J 2 bases, with 12 bases left between them. The CDR3 runs to 16 residues. CDR1 SEHNR and CDR2 FQNEAQ come from the germline V gene (reference sequence). In DNA form, the CDR3 reads TGTGCCAGCAGCTTATCTTCGGGGATCACTAATGAAAAACTGTTTTTT. Residues: CASSLSSGITNEKLFF.

The J gene is TRBJ2-3, the V gene TRBV11-3, with 9 bases that match TRBD2. The CDR3 has 15 amino acids. V shed 3 bases, J shed 1 base, and the junction held 2 bases outside the gene matches. Germline assignment: CDR1 SGHNT and CDR2 YENEEA. The chain's CDR3 is CASSLRGGRTDTQYF. The CDR3 DNA sequence: TGTGCCAGCAGCTTGCGGGGGGGCCGCACAGATACGCAGTATTTT.